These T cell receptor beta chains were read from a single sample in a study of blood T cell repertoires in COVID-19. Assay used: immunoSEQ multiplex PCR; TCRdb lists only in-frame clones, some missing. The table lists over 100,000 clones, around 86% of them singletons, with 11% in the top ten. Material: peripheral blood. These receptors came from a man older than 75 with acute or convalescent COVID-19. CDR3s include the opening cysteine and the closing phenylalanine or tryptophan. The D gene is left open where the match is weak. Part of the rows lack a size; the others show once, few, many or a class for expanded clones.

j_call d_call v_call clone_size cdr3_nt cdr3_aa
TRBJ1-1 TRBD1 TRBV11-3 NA TGTGCCAGCAGCTACGGGACAGGCACTGAAGCTTTCTTT CASSYGTGTEAFF
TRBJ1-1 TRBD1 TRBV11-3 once TGTGCCAGCAGCCCAGGGACAGGGTCGCCTGAAGCTTTCTTT CASSPGTGSPEAFF
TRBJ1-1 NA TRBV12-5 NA TGTGCTAGTGCCCGGTATTCGGACACTGAAGCTTTCTTT CASARYSDTEAFF
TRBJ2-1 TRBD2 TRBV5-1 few TGCGCCAGCAGCTTGGGTATTGGCGGGGGGAACAATGAGCAGTTCTTC CASSLGIGGGNNEQFF
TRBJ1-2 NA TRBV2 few TGTGCCAGCAGTGGGAGTTACGCTAACTATGGCTACACCTTC CASSGSYANYGYTF
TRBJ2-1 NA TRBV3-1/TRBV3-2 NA TGTGCCAGCAGGTCCCTAAGCGGCCCCCCGGGAAATGAGCAGTTCTTC CASRSLSGPPGNEQFF
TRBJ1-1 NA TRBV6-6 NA TGTGCCAGCTTACCCCGGGAGGGTATGAACACTGAAGCTTTCTTT CASLPREGMNTEAFF
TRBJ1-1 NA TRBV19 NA TGTGCCAGTAGTAGGAAGGAGGGGCTAGGTACTGAAGCTTTCTTT CASSRKEGLGTEAFF
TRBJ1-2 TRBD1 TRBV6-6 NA TGTGCCAGCAGCCTCCCCGGGACAGGGAACGACTATGGCTACACCTTC CASSLPGTGNDYGYTF
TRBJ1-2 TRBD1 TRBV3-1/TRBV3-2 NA TGTGCCAGCAGCCCCGGACAGGGTTATGGCTACACCTTC CASSPGQGYGYTF
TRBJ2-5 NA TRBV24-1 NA TGTGCCAATACAGGGGGGGGGCCTCAAGAGACCCAGTACTTC CANTGGGPQETQYF
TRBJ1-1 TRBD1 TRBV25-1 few TGTGCCAGCAGTGAAACGAGACAGGGGGCCCTAGGCACTGAAGCTTTCTTT CASSETRQGALGTEAFF
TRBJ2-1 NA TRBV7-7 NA TGTGCTAGCAGCCGTAGTAATCCGAACGAGCAGTTCTTC CASSRSNPNEQFF
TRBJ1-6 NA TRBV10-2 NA TGCGCCAGCGGGCACCCTTCACCCCTCCACTTT CASGHPSPLHF
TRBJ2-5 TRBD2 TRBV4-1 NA TGCGCCAGCAGGTCCGGGCGGGGGGGGCAAGAGACCCAGTACTTC CASRSGRGGQETQYF
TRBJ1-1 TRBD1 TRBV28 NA TGTGCCAGCAGGACCGGGACAGCCGTTCCCGAAGCTTTCTTT CASRTGTAVPEAFF
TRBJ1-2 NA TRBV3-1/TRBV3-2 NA TGTGCCAGCAGCACAGAACAGGGTAACTATGGCTACACCTTC CASSTEQGNYGYTF
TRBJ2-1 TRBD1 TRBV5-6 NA TGTGCCAGCAGCTTTTGGACAGGGACAAGCAGCGATGAGCAGTTCTTC CASSFWTGTSSDEQFF
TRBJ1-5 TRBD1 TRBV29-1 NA TGCAGCGTTTGGGTCGGGGACAGGGGTGAGCCCCAGCATTTT CSVWVGDRGEPQHF
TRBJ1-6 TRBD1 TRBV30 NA TGTGCCTGGAGTATCGGACAGGGACTCCTCTATAATTCACCCCTCCACTTT CAWSIGQGLLYNSPLHF
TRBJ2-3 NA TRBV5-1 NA TGCGCCAGCAGCCTACTGGGGGGATCAAATACGCAGTATTTT CASSLLGGSNTQYF
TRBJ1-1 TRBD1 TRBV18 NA TGTGCCAGCTCACCACCGACCCCACAGGGGGGGACTGAAGCTTTCTTT CASSPPTPQGGTEAFF
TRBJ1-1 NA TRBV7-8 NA TGTGCCAGCAGCCCAGGGAAGAACACTGAAGCTTTCTTT CASSPGKNTEAFF
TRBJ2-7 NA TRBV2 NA TGTGCCAGCAGTGAGGTCGCGCAGCAGTACTTC CASSEVAQQYF
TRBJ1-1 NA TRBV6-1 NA TGTGCCAGCAGTGAATATGGGGGCCTGGACGCTTTCTTT CASSEYGGLDAFF
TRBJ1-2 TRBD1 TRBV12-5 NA TGTGCTAGTGGCTCCCCTGTCGGGACAGTCGTCTTC CASGSPVGTVVF
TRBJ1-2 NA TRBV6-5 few TGTGCCAGCAGTCCCGGGACTTCTAACTATGGCTACACCTTC CASSPGTSNYGYTF
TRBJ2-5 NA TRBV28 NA TGTGCCAGCAATTCCGGGGGACGGACACAAGAGACCCAGTACTTC CASNSGGRTQETQYF
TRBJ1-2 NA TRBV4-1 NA TGCGCCAGCAGCCAAGCCCCCACGGCGGGCTTATATGGCTACACCTTC CASSQAPTAGLYGYTF
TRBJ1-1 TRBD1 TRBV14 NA TGTGCCAGCAGCCCCACGCCGGGACAGGGGATTACTTTCTTT CASSPTPGQGITFF
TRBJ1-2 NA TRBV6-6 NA TGTGCCAGCAGTAACAACCAGGGGAACTATGGCTACACCTTC CASSNNQGNYGYTF
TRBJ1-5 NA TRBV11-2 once TGTGCCAGCAGCGTCCAGGGAGGACAGCCCCAGCATTTT CASSVQGGQPQHF
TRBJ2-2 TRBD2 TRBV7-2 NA TGTGCCAGCAGCCTTCGGACTAGCGTCACCGGGGAGCTGTTTTTT CASSLRTSVTGELFF
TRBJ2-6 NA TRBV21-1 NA TGTGCCAGCAGCACCCTAGACAGTTCCTCTGGGGCCAACGTCCTGACTTTC CASSTLDSSSGANVLTF
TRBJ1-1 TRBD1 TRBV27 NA TGTGCCAGCAGTTTCTGGGGGGGACAGGTTGGCACTGAAGCTTTCTTT CASSFWGGQVGTEAFF
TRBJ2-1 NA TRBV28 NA TGTGCCAGCAGTTTAAAGCGGGAGCAGTTCTTC CASSLKREQFF
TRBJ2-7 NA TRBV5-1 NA TGCGCCAGCAGCCCTACTACCGGGACACACCCCTACGAGCAGTACTTC CASSPTTGTHPYEQYF
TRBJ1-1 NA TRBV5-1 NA TGCGCCAGCAGCGGAGCAACGAACATGAACACTGAAGCTTTCTTT CASSGATNMNTEAFF
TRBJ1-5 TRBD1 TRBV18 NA TGTGCCAGCTCAGCACAGGGGCCTCCCAATCAAGCCCAGCATTTT CASSAQGPPNQAQHF
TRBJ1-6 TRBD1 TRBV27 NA TGTGCCAGCAGCTCAGACAGGGGGAATTCACCCCTCCACTTT CASSSDRGNSPLHF
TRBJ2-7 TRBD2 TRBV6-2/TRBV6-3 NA TGTGCCAGCAGTCGTTCTAGCGGGAGGACCTACGAGCAGTACTTC CASSRSSGRTYEQYF
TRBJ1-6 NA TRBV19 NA TGTGCCAGCGGGACTTTCAATTCACCCCTCCACTTT CASGTFNSPLHF
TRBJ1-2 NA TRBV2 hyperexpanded TGTGCCAGCAGCCGGGGGGGGCTGGATGGCTACACCTTC CASSRGGLDGYTF
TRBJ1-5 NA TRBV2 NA TGTGCCAGCAGCACTTTTGTTATGAGTCAGCCCCAGCATTTT CASSTFVMSQPQHF
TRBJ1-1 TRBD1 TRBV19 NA TGTGCCAGTAGTATAGGAAGGATGGAGGGGGCACGGAACACTGAAGCTTTCTTT CASSIGRMEGARNTEAFF
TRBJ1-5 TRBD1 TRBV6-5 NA TGTGCCAGCAGCCCCGGACAGGGGCCGAAGCCCCAGCATTTT CASSPGQGPKPQHF
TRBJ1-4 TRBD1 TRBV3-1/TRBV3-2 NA TGTGCCAGCAGCTACCCCGGGACAGGGGTAGAAAAACTGTTTTTT CASSYPGTGVEKLFF
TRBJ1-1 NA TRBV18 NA TGTGCCAGCTCACCAAGGCGGCAGACGTCGAGCACTGAAGCTTTCTTT CASSPRRQTSSTEAFF
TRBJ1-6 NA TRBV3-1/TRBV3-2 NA TGTGCCAGCAGCCAAGTAGAGGGCTATTCACCCCTCCACTTT CASSQVEGYSPLHF
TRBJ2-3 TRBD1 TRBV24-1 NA TGTGCCACAGGACAGGGGACAGATACGCAGTATTTT CATGQGTDTQYF
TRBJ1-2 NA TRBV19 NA TGTGCCAGTAGTATAGATGCAGGCACGGCCTATGGCTACACCTTC CASSIDAGTAYGYTF
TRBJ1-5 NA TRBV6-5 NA TGTGCCAGCAGTTGGGGGGGGAGGAATCAGCCCCAGCATTTT CASSWGGRNQPQHF
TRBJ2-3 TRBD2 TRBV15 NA TGTGCCACCAGCAGAGATTCCAGCGGGGGCACAGATACGCAGTATTTT CATSRDSSGGTDTQYF